Listed below are T cell receptor beta chains from one sample, sequenced in a study of shared clonotypes between healthy human individuals. The assay was immunoSEQ multiplex PCR, and TCRdb's table has in-frame clones only and misses some. The sample consists of about 380,000 clones, approximately 97% of them appearing once. Sequencing was carried out using memory CD8+ T cells sorted from blood. The receptors stem from a man aged 30 to 39 in good health. Each CDR3 is given with its conserved first and last residue. A D gene is named only where the DNA matches it firmly. Clone size is given for some rows only: seen once, a few or many times, or a class if the clone is expanded.

abundance	v_gene	d_gene	j_gene	CDR3aa	CDR3nt
once	TRBV20-1	.	TRBJ1-2	CSARGGPGYTF	TGCAGTGCTAGAGGGGGCCCTGGCTACACCTTC
.	TRBV2	TRBD1	TRBJ1-6	CASSELGTVYNSPLHF	TGTGCCAGCAGTGAATTGGGGACAGTGTATAATTCACCCCTCCACTTT
.	TRBV5-1	.	TRBJ1-6	CASSPGEGVYSPLHF	TGCGCCAGCAGCCCCGGGGAAGGGGTCTACTCACCCCTCCACTTT
.	TRBV28	TRBD1	TRBJ2-5	CASSYPRDRGGETQYF	TGTGCCAGCAGTTACCCCAGGGACAGGGGCGGAGAGACCCAGTACTTC
.	TRBV21-1	.	TRBJ1-1	CASSKEICYGSGTPPIMNTEAFF	TGTGCCAGCAGCAAAGAGATTTGTTACGGTTCCGGGACTCCCCCTATCATGAACACTGAAGCTTTCTTT
once	TRBV7-2	TRBD1	TRBJ2-7	CASSQTGVSYEQYF	TGTGCCAGCAGCCAGACAGGGGTCTCCTACGAGCAGTACTTC
.	TRBV7-9	TRBD1	TRBJ2-7	CASSFGTVAYEQYF	TGTGCCAGCAGCTTCGGGACAGTCGCCTACGAGCAGTACTTC
.	TRBV9	TRBD2	TRBJ2-3	CASSADLAALRDTQYF	TGTGCCAGCAGCGCGGACCTAGCGGCTTTGAGGGATACGCAGTATTTT
.	TRBV7-3	TRBD1	TRBJ1-5	CASSLDRDQPQHF	TGTGCCAGCAGCTTGGACAGGGATCAGCCCCAGCATTTT
.	TRBV27	.	TRBJ2-1	CASSITGNEQFF	TGTGCCAGCAGTATCACAGGGAATGAGCAGTTCTTC
.	TRBV28	.	TRBJ2-3	CASSTDTQYF	TGTGCCAGTAGCACAGATACGCAGTATTTT
once	TRBV6-1	.	TRBJ1-2	CASSESWILYYGYTF	TGTGCCAGCAGTGAATCCTGGATCCTTTACTATGGCTACACCTTC
.	TRBV25-1	.	TRBJ2-5	CASRGEVWGETQYF	TGTGCCAGCAGGGGAGAAGTCTGGGGGGAGACCCAGTACTTC